This T cell receptor beta chain was sequenced during a study of immune evolution from preneoplasia to lung adenocarcinoma listed by TCRdb under 2021. With respect to the entire study: The study used immune gene expression, TCR sequencing and multiplex immunofluorescence to profile the immune contexture of lung adenocarcinoma precursors and invasive adenocarcinoma. Resected precursor lesions (AAH, AIS, MIA) and invasive adenocarcinomas were compared against paired morphologically normal lung tissue. The overall cohort was made up of about 50 patients with pulmonary nodules who had surgical resection. According to the study, over a hundred samples were used for TCR sequencing. POLYSOLVER was used to infer Class I HLA alleles from exome data, while LOHHLA was used to detect allele-specific HLA loss. The TCR sequencing data were obtained from around 46 patients. The immune data were integrated with whole exome sequencing and methylation data obtained from the same cohort of nodules. Sample size was determined by specimen availability and not by a prior power calculation.

Between the mid-2010s and the late 2010s, the patients underwent resection in either Japan or China. Two lung cancer pathologists independently reviewed H&E slides to confirm the histologic diagnosis of every case. DNA was isolated from FFPE tissue using the AllPrep DNA/RNA FFPE Kit. What the study reported, not specific to this receptor: Because all patients came from Japan and China, whether the findings apply to Western populations was uncertain. Normal lung had the highest top T cell clone frequencies, and these frequencies appeared to fall progressively from AAH through AIS, MIA and invasive adenocarcinoma. The findings reflected association rather than direct causation, and larger cohorts with long-term follow-up and longitudinal biopsies were considered necessary. Clonality was highest in normal lung, while later-stage lesions appeared to have lower clonality but higher T cell density and diversity.

Using the immunoSEQ hsTCRbeta Kit, TCR beta CDR3 regions were sequenced from DNA. The authors' analysis ran thus. TCR sequencing data were analysed with the ImmunoSEQ Analyzer. T cell clonality was defined as 1 minus Pielou's evenness, as computed on productive rearrangements. To measure T cell diversity, the inverse Simpson index was applied to productive templates. T cell density was defined as TCR beta template counts normalized to usable DNA, with usable DNA estimated by amplification and sequencing of housekeeping genes. Two-sided Kruskal-Wallis tests were used to compare TCR metrics between histologic stages. TCRdb took over this immuneACCESS table, retaining in-frame rearrangements with V and J assigned. Such tables are incomplete; in checked studies, under half of the missing clones stem from an unresolved V gene, and the remainder is unexplained. V and J calls and clone size are as listed in that table; D and trimming were resolved from the DNA. In this sample the table shows thousands of clones, about four fifths of which occur a single time. The ten most abundant clones make up roughly 7.9% of the sample.

V is pared back by 6 bases and J by 4 bases, with 22 bases lying between the germline termini. The germline V gene gives CDR1 as KGHSH and CDR2 as LQKENI. From the cysteine through the phenylalanine, the CDR3 covers 16 amino acids. Solely the CDR3 DNA is kept, with 48 bases framed from the first base. To note about this clone: There is no known antigen for this receptor. The input lacks base qualities; no much larger clone sits a single base away.

The chain joins TRBV18 to TRBJ2-7; the D gene is perhaps TRBD1, from 7 matching bases. The sequenced sample was FFPE adjacent normal lung tissue. This clonotype originated in a person aged 55-85 years with lung adenocarcinoma. Here the CDR3 is given as CASSLQGGGNIYEQYF. The DNA is as follows: TGTGCCAGCTCTCTGCAGGGGGGCGGAAATATATACGAGCAGTACTTC.